One and the same sample provided the 19 T cell receptor beta chains below, sequenced in a study of T cell repertoires in cytomegalovirus infection. From the reads, TCRdb called clonotypes with MiXCR, one entry per CDR3 protein. The sample includes roughly 310,000 distinct CDR3 sequences, roughly 16% of them seen just once. Sequenced input: PBMCs. The source is a human donor in good health (CMV status not recorded). Some clones in this sample may be carry-over from other donors' samples.

This clonotype was detected many times. The J gene is TRBJ2-7, the V gene TRBV7-9; no clear D gene. With 5 bases removed from V and 2 bases from J, the gap between germline ends came to 7 bases. CDR3 length: 12 amino acids. Germline lookup yields CDR1 SEHNR and CDR2 FQNEAQ (reference sequence). In nucleotides, the CDR3 is TGTGCCAGCAGCCCCGAAACCTACGAGCAGTACTTC. Protein: CASSPETYEQYF.

The chain joins TRBV19 to TRBJ2-5; tentatively, D is TRBD1 (6 bases). The V end was cut by 7 bases, the J end by 5 bases, with 17 bases between. CDR1 and CDR2 (germline): LNHDA, SQIVND (reference sequence). The CDR3 has 14 residues. Written as DNA, the CDR3 is TGTGCCAGTAAGGGACACACAACGGGGGAGACCCAGTACTTC. This translates into CASKGHTTGETQYF.

The V call is TRBV18, the J call TRBJ2-7, with 15 bases that match TRBD2. The CDR3 has 18 residues. Trimming took 3 bases from V and 2 from J; bases not matched to a gene: 8. Germline V gives CDR1 KGHSH, CDR2 LQKENI. The CDR3 loop reads CASSPGLAGGSITYEQYF. The CDR3 bases are TGTGCCAGCTCACCGGGACTAGCGGGAGGATCCATAACCTACGAGCAGTACTTC. The whole variable domain, filled in from reference TRBV18 and TRBJ2-7, reads NAGVMQNPRHLVRRRGQEARLRCSPMKGHSHVYWYRQLPEEGLKFMVYLQKENIIDESGMPKERFSAEFPKEGPSILRIQQVVRGDSAAYFCASSPGLAGGSITYEQYFGPGTRLTVT.

This clonotype came up a few times. The V call is TRBV29-1, the J call TRBJ2-7; the D gene could be TRBD1 or TRBD2 (5 bases each). From germline, CDR1 is SQVTM and CDR2 ANQGSEA. The CDR3 is 15 amino acids. V lost 4 bases and J lost 1, with 17 bases in between. The CDR3 reads CSVVNQGPFSYEQYF. CDR3 nucleotide sequence: TGCAGCGTTGTTAACCAGGGACCTTTTTCCTACGAGCAGTACTTC.

This clonotype came up many times. The chain employs TRBV10-3 and TRBJ2-2; D gene unclear. Germline lookup yields CDR1 ENHRY and CDR2 SYGVKD. This CDR3 comprises 13 residues. Trimming shortened V by 8 bases and J by 6 bases, and 13 bases separated the two germline ends. The CDR3 reads CAIHQDLSGELFF. The CDR3 DNA is TGTGCCATCCACCAAGATTTATCCGGGGAGCTGTTTTTT.

CDR3 sequence reads: CASSPVAGLRAFF. CDR3 bases: TGTGCCAGCAGTCCCGTGGCGGGACTGAGAGCTTTCTTT. The rearrangement joins TRBV6-5 to TRBJ1-1, with a weak D call TRBD1 (5 bases). Germline CDR1 and CDR2: MNHEY and SVGAGI. Trimming left V 5 bases short and J 10 bases short, with 17 bases between. The CDR3 spans 13 residues.

This clonotype occurred many times. This chain joins TRBV7-2 and TRBJ1-2; a weak D match, TRBD1 (6 bases). Germline V gene sequence: CDR1 SGHTA, CDR2 FQGNSA. With 5 bases removed from V and 4 bases from J, the gap between germline ends came to 20 bases. The CDR3 is made up of 16 amino acids. CDR3: CASSLVGGGKFYGYTF. In nucleotides, the CDR3 is TGTGCCAGCAGCCTCGTGGGGGGGGGCAAGTTCTATGGCTACACCTTC.

This clonotype was counted ten times or more. The chain combines TRBV7-9 with TRBJ1-5; no clear D gene. Germline V gene lookup returns CDR1 SEHNR and CDR2 FQNEAQ (reference sequence). The CDR3 is 15 residues long. V lost 5 bases and J lost 0, with 11 bases in between. The CDR3 sequence is CASSNLPNSNQPQHF. In DNA, the CDR3 is TGTGCCAGCAGCAACTTACCGAATAGCAATCAGCCCCAGCATTTT.

This clonotype came up a few times. This sequence joins TRBV20-1 and TRBJ1-2; D may be TRBD1 (5 bases). V was cut by 5 bases and J by 0 bases, with 16 bases left in between. The CDR3 extends over 15 amino acids. In germline, CDR1 is DFQATT, CDR2 SNEGSKA (reference sequence). The CDR3 DNA sequence: TGCAGTGCTGGAGCCGGGGCCGCAGCTAACTATGGCTACACCTTC. Translating it yields CSAGAGAAANYGYTF.

This clonotype has a count of ten or more. This chain connects TRBV5-4 to TRBJ2-7; either TRBD1 or TRBD2 may supply D (5 bases each). The CDR3 covers 13 residues. Trimming stripped 4 bases from V and 4 bases from J, with 12 bases between. Germline CDR1 is SGHNT and CDR2 is YYREEE (reference sequence). CDR3: CASSRQGVYEQYF. The CDR3 nucleotides are TGTGCCAGCAGCAGGCAGGGAGTATACGAGCAGTACTTC.

CDR3 sequence reads: CASTRDTGGQPQHF. The DNA of the CDR3 is TGTGCCAGCACCCGGGACACGGGAGGTCAGCCCCAGCATTTT. The chain uses TRBV12-3 or TRBV12-4 and TRBJ1-5; D is possibly TRBD1 (6 bases). The CDR3 covers 14 residues. The V end was cut by 7 bases, the J end by 6 bases, with 16 bases between.

This rearrangement joins TRBV19 to TRBJ2-3; no clear D. V was shortened by 1 base and J by 2 bases, with 16 bases between the two germline ends. Germline V gene lookup returns CDR1 LNHDA and CDR2 SQIVND (reference sequence). The length of the CDR3 is 17 residues. CDR3 sequence reads: CASSIATADRYTDTQYF. The CDR3 DNA sequence: TGTGCCAGTAGTATAGCGACGGCCGACCGCTACACAGATACGCAGTATTTT.

This clonotype was seen many times. V usage is TRBV7-9 and J usage is TRBJ1-2; 8 bases map to TRBD1. Germline CDR1 SEHNR, CDR2 FQNEAQ (reference sequence). V shed 6 bases, J shed 6 bases, and the junction held 6 bases outside the gene matches. This CDR3 has 13 amino acids. The CDR3 DNA is TGTGCCAGCAGGCCTGGACAGGGCGATGGCTACACCTTC. This encodes CASRPGQGDGYTF.

This clonotype was observed a few times. The genes are TRBV5-6 and TRBJ1-2; 8 bases align to TRBD1. V lost 5 bases to trimming and J lost 8 bases; unmatched junction nucleotides: 8. Germline CDR1 reads SGHDT; CDR2 reads YYEEEE. The CDR3 is made up of 13 amino acids. CDR3 protein: CASSQGAVGGYTF. The DNA for the CDR3 is TGTGCCAGCAGTCAGGGGGCAGTCGGGGGCTACACCTTC.

Many counts were recorded for this clonotype. V gene TRBV7-2 combines with J gene TRBJ2-3; D remains unclear. Looked up from germline, CDR1 is SGHTA and CDR2 is FQGNSA. V lost 5 bases and J lost 0, with 9 bases in between. The CDR3 extends over 14 amino acids. This CDR3 reads CASSLTISTDTQYF. The DNA for the CDR3 is TGTGCCAGCAGCCTGACGATTAGCACAGATACGCAGTATTTT.

The chain uses TRBV13 and TRBJ1-6; D remains unclear. The CDR3 consists of 16 residues. V shed 0 bases and J shed 8 bases, with 14 bases lying between them. Germline CDR1 reads PRHDT; CDR2 reads FYEKMQ (reference sequence). CDR3 sequence: CASSLGLAGIDSPLHF. In DNA form, the CDR3 reads TGTGCCAGCAGCTTAGGCCTGGCAGGTATAGATTCACCCCTCCACTTT. The whole variable domain, remainder taken from reference TRBV13 and TRBJ1-6, is AAGVIQSPRHLIKEKRETATLKCYPIPRHDTVYWYQQGPGQDPQFLISFYEKMQSDKGSIPDRFSAQQFSDYHSELNMSSLELGDSALYFCASSLGLAGIDSPLHFGNGTRLTVT.

This clonotype was found a few times. V gene TRBV28 combines with J gene TRBJ1-2; D gene uncertain. V was shortened by 1 base and J by 7 bases, with 7 bases between the two germline ends. This CDR3 has 12 residues. Germline CDR1 and CDR2: MDHEN and SYDVKM. Here the CDR3 reads CASSLLVTGYTF. CDR3 in DNA: TGTGCCAGCAGTTTATTGGTGACTGGCTACACCTTC.

This clonotype has just a few counts. The rearrangement uses TRBV5-6 and TRBJ1-1, with a tentative D call TRBD1 (6 bases). The CDR3 is 16 residues long. From germline, CDR1 is SGHDT and CDR2 YYEEEE. Trimming removed 5 bases from V and 4 bases from J, with 21 bases in between. CDR3 in amino acids: CASRRWGAGAGTEAFF. Here the CDR3 DNA reads TGTGCCAGCAGGCGGTGGGGGGCTGGGGCCGGCACTGAAGCTTTCTTT.

The chain joins TRBV28 to TRBJ2-3, with D possibly matching TRBD1 (6 bases). The CDR3 length is 16 residues. Trimming left V 2 bases short and J 1 base short, with 13 bases between. CDR1 and CDR2 (germline): MDHEN, SYDVKM. The CDR3 DNA follows: TGTGCCAGCAGTTTACCCTCGACAGGCGGCACAGATACGCAGTATTTT. This codes for CASSLPSTGGTDTQYF.